This T cell receptor beta chain was retrieved from a study of control samples from healthy donors and cancer patients. The table lists this clone with a few counts. The CDR3 loop spans 10 amino acids. V lost 5 bases and J 4 bases, leaving 6 bases between the germline ends. Germline CDR1 reads DFQATT; CDR2 reads SNEGSKA (reference sequence). The table came from immunoSEQ multiplex PCR; TCRdb's copy has only in-frame clones and leaves some out. The table records roughly 150,000 clones, 80% to 90% of them present only once. Material for sequencing was blood. V and J are TRBV20-1 and TRBJ2-7, with D maybe TRBD1 (5 bases). This TCR was sampled from a man aged 18-30 years in good health. The CDR3 loop reads CSAQGYEQYF. CDR3 bases: TGCAGTGCTCAGGGTTACGAGCAGTACTTC.